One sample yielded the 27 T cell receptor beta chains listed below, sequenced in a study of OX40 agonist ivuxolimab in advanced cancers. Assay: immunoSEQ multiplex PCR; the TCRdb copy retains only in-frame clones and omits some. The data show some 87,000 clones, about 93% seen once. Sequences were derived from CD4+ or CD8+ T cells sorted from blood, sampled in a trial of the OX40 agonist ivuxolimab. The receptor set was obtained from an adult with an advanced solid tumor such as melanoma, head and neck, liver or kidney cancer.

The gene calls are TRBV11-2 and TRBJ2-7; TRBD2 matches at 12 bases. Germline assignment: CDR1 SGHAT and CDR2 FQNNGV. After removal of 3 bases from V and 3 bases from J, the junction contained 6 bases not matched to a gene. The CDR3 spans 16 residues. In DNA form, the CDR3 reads TGTGCCAGCAGCTTGACTAGCGGGGGTTTCCACTACGAGCAGTACTTC. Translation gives CASSLTSGGFHYEQYF. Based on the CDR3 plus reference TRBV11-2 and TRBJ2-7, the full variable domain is EAGVAQSPRYKIIEKRQSVAFWCNPISGHATLYWYQQILGQGPKLLIQFQNNGVVDDSQLPKDRFSAERLKGVDSTLKIQPAKLEDSAVYLCASSLTSGGFHYEQYFGPGTRLTVT.

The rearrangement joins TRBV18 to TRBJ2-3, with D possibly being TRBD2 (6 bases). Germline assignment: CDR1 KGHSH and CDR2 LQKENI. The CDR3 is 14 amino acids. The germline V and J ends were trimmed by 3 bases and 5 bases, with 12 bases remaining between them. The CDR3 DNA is TGTGCCAGCTCACCTCTGGGGGGAGAAGATACGCAGTATTTT. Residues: CASSPLGGEDTQYF.

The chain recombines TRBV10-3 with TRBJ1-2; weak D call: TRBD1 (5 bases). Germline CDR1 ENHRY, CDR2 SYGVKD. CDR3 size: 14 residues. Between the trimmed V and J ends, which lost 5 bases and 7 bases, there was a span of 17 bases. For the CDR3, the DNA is TGTGCCATCAGTCGGGACCCCCGCGGGGGTGGCTACACCTTC. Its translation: CAISRDPRGGGYTF.

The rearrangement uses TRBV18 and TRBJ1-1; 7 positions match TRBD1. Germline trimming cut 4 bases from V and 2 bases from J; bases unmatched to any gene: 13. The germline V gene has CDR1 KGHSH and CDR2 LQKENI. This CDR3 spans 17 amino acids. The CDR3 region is CASSLSMPGQLNTEAFF. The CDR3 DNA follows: TGTGCCAGCTCACTATCTATGCCGGGACAGTTAAACACTGAAGCTTTCTTT. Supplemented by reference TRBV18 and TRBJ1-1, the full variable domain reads NAGVMQNPRHLVRRRGQEARLRCSPMKGHSHVYWYRQLPEEGLKFMVYLQKENIIDESGMPKERFSAEFPKEGPSILRIQQVVRGDSAAYFCASSLSMPGQLNTEAFFGQGTRLTVV.

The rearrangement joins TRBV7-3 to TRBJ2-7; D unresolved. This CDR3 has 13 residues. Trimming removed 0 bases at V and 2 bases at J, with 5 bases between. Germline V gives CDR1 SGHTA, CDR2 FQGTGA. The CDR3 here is CASSLTATYEQYF. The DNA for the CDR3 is TGTGCCAGCAGCTTAACGGCAACCTACGAGCAGTACTTC.

The CDR3 region is CASNPEGGQGFSGANVLTF. The CDR3 bases are TGCGCCAGTAACCCGGAGGGGGGACAGGGCTTTTCTGGGGCCAACGTCCTGACTTTC. The gene calls are TRBV5-1 and TRBJ2-6; the match to TRBD1 covers 9 bases. The junction had 16 bases not matched to a gene; V was cut back by 8 bases and J by 1 base. The CDR3 is made up of 19 amino acids. Germline loops: CDR1 SGHRS, CDR2 YFSETQ.

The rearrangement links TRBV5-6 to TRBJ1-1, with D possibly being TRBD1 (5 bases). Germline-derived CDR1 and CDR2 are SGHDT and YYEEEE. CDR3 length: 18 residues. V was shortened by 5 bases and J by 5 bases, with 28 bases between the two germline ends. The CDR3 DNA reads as TGTGCCAGCAGTACGGGGGGATTAAGGAACATTTGGGAGACTGAAGCTTTCTTT. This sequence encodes CASSTGGLRNIWETEAFF. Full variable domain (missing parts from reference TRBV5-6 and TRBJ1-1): DAGVTQSPTHLIKTRGQQVTLRCSPKSGHDTVSWYQQALGQGPQFIFQYYEEEERQRGNFPDRFSGHQFPNYSSELNVNALLLGDSALYLCASSTGGLRNIWETEAFFGQGTRLTVV.

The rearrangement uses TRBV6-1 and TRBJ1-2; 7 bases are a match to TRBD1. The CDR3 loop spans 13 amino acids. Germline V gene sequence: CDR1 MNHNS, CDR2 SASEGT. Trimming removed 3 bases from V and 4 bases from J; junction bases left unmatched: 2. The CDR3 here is CASSETGTYGYTF. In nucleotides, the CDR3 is TGTGCCAGCAGTGAGACAGGGACCTATGGCTACACCTTC.

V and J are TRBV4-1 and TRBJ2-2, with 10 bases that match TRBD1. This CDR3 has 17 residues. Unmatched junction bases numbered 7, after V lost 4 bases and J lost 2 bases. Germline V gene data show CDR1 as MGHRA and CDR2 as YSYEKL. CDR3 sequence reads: CASSRGDRGFNTGELFF. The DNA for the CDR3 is TGCGCCAGCAGCCGGGGGGACAGGGGATTTAACACCGGGGAGCTGTTTTTT.

CDR3 amino acids: CASSLIPTGYNEQFF. Written as DNA, the CDR3 is TGTGCCAGCAGTCTTATCCCGACAGGCTACAATGAGCAGTTCTTC. The chain is built from TRBV6-1 and TRBJ2-1; D is possibly TRBD1 (6 bases). CDR1 and CDR2 from the germline V gene are MNHNS and SASEGT. Trimming left V 5 bases short and J 3 bases short, with 14 bases between. This CDR3 is built from 15 residues.

CDR3 protein: CASSQSSGAYGTDTQYF. The CDR3 bases are TGCGCCAGCAGCCAGAGTTCAGGGGCCTACGGTACAGATACGCAGTATTTT. This chain uses TRBV4-1 with TRBJ2-3; D perhaps matches TRBD1 (6 bases). Germline assignment: CDR1 MGHRA and CDR2 YSYEKL. CDR3 length equals 17 residues. The V end lost 3 bases, the J end lost 3 bases, and 19 bases lay between the germline ends.

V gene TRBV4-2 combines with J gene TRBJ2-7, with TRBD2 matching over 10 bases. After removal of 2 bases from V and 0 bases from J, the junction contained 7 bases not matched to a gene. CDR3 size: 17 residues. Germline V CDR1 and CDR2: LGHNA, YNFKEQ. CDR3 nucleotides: TGTGCCAGCAGCCAACCGATGACTAGCGGGTACTCCTACGAGCAGTACTTC. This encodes CASSQPMTSGYSYEQYF.

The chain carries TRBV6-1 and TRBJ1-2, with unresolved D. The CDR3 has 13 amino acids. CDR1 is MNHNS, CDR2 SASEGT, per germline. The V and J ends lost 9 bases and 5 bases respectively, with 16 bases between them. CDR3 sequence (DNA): TGTGCCAGTCGGATCCAGGCCAGGTATGGCTACACCTTC. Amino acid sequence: CASRIQARYGYTF.

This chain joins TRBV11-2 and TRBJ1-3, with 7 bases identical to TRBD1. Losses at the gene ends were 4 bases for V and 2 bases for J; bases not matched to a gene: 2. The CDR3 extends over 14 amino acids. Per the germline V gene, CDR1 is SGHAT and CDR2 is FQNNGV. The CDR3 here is CASSSGQPGNTIYF. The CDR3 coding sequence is TGTGCCAGCAGCTCGGGACAGCCTGGAAACACCATATATTTT.

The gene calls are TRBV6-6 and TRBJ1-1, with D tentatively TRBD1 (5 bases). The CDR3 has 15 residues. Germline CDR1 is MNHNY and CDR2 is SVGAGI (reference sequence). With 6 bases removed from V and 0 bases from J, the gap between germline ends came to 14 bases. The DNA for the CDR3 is TGTGCCAGCAGGGGCGTGGGGACGGTGAACACTGAAGCTTTCTTT. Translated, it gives CASRGVGTVNTEAFF.

CDR3 coding DNA: TGTGCCAGCAGCTTAGACAGGATCACTGAAGCTTTCTTT. Encoded protein: CASSLDRITEAFF. V usage is TRBV7-2 and J usage is TRBJ1-1; tentative D call: TRBD1 (5 bases). Deletions cut 1 base from V and 4 bases from J, with 7 bases between. Germline loops: CDR1 SGHTA, CDR2 FQGNSA. This CDR3 contains 13 residues.

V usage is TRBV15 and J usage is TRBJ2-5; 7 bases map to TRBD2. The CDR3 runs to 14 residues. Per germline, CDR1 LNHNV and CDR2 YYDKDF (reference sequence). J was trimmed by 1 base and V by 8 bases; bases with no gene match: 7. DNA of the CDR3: TGTGCCACCGGGCGTGGCGGGGGCCAAGAGACCCAGTACTTC. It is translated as CATGRGGGQETQYF.

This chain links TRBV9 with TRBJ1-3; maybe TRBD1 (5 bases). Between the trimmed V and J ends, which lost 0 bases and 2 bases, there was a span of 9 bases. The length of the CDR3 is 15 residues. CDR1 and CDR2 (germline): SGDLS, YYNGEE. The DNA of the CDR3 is TGTGCCAGCAGCGTAGCTCTGACAGCTGGAAACACCATATATTTT. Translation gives CASSVALTAGNTIYF.

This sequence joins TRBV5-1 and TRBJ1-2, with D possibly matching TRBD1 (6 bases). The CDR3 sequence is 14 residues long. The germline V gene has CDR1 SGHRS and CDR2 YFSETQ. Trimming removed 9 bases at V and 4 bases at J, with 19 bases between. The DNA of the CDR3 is TGCGCCACCAGTAGTGGGGGCCCAGGCTATGGCTACACCTTC. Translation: CATSSGGPGYGYTF.

CDR3 DNA: TGTGCCAGCCGCACAGGGGACCTTAGCAATCAGCCCCAGCATTTT. Protein product: CASRTGDLSNQPQHF. The chain carries TRBV27 and TRBJ1-5, with TRBD1 identical over 7 bases. The germline CDR1 and CDR2 sequences are MNHEY and SMNVEV (reference sequence). With 8 bases clipped from V and 0 bases from J, the junction kept 7 bases outside the gene matches. This CDR3 has 15 amino acids.

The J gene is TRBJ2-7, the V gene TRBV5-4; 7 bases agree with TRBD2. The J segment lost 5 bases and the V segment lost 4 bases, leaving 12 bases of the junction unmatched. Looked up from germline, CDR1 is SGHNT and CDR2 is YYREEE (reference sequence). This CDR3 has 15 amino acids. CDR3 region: CASSQTSSPADEQYF. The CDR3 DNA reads TGTGCCAGCAGCCAGACTAGCTCCCCTGCCGACGAGCAGTACTTC.

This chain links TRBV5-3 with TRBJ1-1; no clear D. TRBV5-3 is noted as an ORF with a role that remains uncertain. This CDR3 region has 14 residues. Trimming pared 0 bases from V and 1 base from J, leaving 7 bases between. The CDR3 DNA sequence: TGTGCCAGAAGCTTGGATGGGGAGAACACTGAAGCTTTCTTT. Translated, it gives CARSLDGENTEAFF.

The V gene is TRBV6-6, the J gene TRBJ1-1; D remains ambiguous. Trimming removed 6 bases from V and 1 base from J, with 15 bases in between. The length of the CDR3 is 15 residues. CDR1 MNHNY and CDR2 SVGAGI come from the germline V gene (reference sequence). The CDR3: CASSARSVGNTEAFF. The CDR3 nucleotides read TGTGCCAGCAGCGCGAGGAGCGTTGGGAACACTGAAGCTTTCTTT.

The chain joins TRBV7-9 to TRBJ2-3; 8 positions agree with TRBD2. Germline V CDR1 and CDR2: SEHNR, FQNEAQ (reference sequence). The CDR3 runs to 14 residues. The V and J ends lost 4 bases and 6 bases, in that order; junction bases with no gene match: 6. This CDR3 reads CASSYGGAIDTQYF. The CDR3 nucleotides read TGTGCCAGCAGCTACGGGGGGGCCATTGATACGCAGTATTTT.

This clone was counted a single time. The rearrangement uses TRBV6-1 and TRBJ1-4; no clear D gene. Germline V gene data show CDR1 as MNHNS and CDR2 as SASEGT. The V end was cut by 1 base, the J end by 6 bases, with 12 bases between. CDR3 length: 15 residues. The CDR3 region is CASSEGVGLYEKLFF. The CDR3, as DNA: TGTGCCAGCAGTGAAGGTGTAGGGTTGTATGAAAAACTGTTTTTT.

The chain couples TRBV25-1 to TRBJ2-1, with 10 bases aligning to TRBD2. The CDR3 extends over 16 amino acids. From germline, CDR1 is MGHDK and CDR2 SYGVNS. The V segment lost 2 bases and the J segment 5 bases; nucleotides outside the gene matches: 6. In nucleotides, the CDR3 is TGTGCCAGCAGTGAACCTCGTCTAGCGGGGGACAATGAGCAGTTCTTC. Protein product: CASSEPRLAGDNEQFF.

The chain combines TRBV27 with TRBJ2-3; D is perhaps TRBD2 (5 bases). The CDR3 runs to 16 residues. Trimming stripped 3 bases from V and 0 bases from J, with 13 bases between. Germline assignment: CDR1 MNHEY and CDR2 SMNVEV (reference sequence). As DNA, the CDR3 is TGTGCCAGCAGTTTTGGAGCGGTCCACAGCACAGATACGCAGTATTTT. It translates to CASSFGAVHSTDTQYF.